The source of this T cell receptor (beta chain) is a study of CD8+ T cells in alopecia areata. The sequencing template was cDNA reverse transcribed from extracted RNA. The table came from immunoSEQ multiplex PCR; TCRdb's copy has only in-frame clones and leaves some out. The sample contains under 250,000 clones, around 57% of which appear only once. Note on this clone: The antigen remains undetermined.

This CDR3 is built from 15 residues. The V gene lost 0 bases and the J gene lost 7 bases, with 15 bases spanning the gap. Germline V CDR1 and CDR2: LGHNA, YNFKEQ. Treatment denoted: oral pan-JAK inhibitor, 5-10 mg twice daily. It was from PBMCs that CD4+ and CD8+ T cells were sorted. Notes on the study in general: It was lesional scalp, especially alopecia totalis/universalis, that showed higher clonality than normal scalp.

The clonotype was recovered from a human donor with alopecia areata. The chain couples TRBV4-2 to TRBJ1-1; D gene uncertain. Sequencing was performed on CD4+ T cells sorted from blood, taken at week 4, from a patient treated with tofacitinib. The CDR3 sequence: CASSQDLGITGEAFF. CDR3 DNA: TGTGCCAGCAGCCAAGATCTGGGCATCACCGGTGAAGCTTTCTTT.